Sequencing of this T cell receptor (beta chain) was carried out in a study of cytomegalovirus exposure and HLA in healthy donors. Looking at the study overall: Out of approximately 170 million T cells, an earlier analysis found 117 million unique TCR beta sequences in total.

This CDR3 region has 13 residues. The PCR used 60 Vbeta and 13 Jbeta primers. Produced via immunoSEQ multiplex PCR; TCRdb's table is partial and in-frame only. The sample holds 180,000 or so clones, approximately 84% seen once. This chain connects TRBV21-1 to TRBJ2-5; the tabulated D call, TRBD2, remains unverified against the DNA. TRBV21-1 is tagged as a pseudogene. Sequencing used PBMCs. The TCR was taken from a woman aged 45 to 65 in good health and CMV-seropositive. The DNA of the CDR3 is TGTGCCAGCGGGGGGAAAGGCCGAACGGAGCAGTACTTC. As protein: CASGGKGRTEQYF.